These 17 T cell receptor beta chains were sequenced from one sample in a study of blood T cell repertoires in COVID-19. Profiling relied on immunoSEQ multiplex PCR, and the TCRdb table lists in-frame clones only, not all of them. The repertoire includes fewer than 300,000 clones, 86% of them detected once, and about 16% sits in the top ten. Sequencing was performed on PBMCs or T cells enriched from blood (not recorded which). Source of these receptors: a man between 18 and 35 years old who had recovered from COVID-19.

The chain joins TRBV6-4 to TRBJ1-2, with TRBD1 matching 7 bases. The germline V gene has CDR1 MRHNA and CDR2 SNTAGT. CDR3 length equals 15 residues. The trim removed 5 bases at V and 7 bases at J, leaving 13 bases unmatched. CDR3 DNA sequence: TGTGCCAGCAGTTACAGGGGCTCCGGGACAACTGGCTACACCTTC. It yields the protein CASSYRGSGTTGYTF.

The genes are TRBV10-2 and TRBJ1-5; 7 bases align to TRBD1. The V and J ends lost 4 bases and 1 base, in that order; junction bases with no gene match: 7. The CDR3 is 16 residues long. Germline values: CDR1 WSHSY, CDR2 SAAADI. The CDR3 loop is CASSVGTVKSNQPQHF. The CDR3 bases are TGCGCCAGCAGTGTTGGGACAGTAAAAAGCAATCAGCCCCAGCATTTT.

The chain combines TRBV7-9 with TRBJ1-2, with D possibly matching TRBD1 (5 bases). V lost 4 bases and J lost 5, with 14 bases in between. The germline gives CDR1 SEHNR, CDR2 FQNEAQ (reference sequence). The CDR3 consists of 14 residues. The CDR3 region has the DNA TGTGCCAGCAGCTCCGGACACCGGGTATATGGCTACACCTTC. It specifies CASSSGHRVYGYTF.

The genes are TRBV10-3 and TRBJ2-1, with TRBD2 identical over 7 bases. CDR3 length: 15 amino acids. Germline lookup yields CDR1 ENHRY and CDR2 SYGVKD. The J segment lost 6 bases and the V segment lost 6 bases, leaving 11 bases of the junction unmatched. The CDR3 bases are TGTGCCATCAGCGGGAGGAACGGGGAAGTCAATGAGCAGTTCTTC. Translating gives CAISGRNGEVNEQFF.

The chain uses TRBV28 and TRBJ1-5, with a weak D call TRBD1 (5 bases). Germline assignment: CDR1 MDHEN and CDR2 SYDVKM. The CDR3 length is 14 residues. V was trimmed by 4 bases and J by 4 bases, leaving 11 bases between them. Here the CDR3 DNA reads TGTGCCAGCAGTTCCGGGGGGTTGAATCAGCCCCAGCATTTT. Amino acid sequence: CASSSGGLNQPQHF. The complete variable domain, with remaining parts taken from reference TRBV28 and TRBJ1-5, reads DVKVTQSSRYLVKRTGEKVFLECVQDMDHENMFWYRQDPGLGLRLIYFSYDVKMKEKGDIPEGYSVSREKKERFSLILESASTNQTSMYLCASSSGGLNQPQHFGDGTRLSIL.

There are a few counts of this clone. V is TRBV2 and J is TRBJ1-2; TRBD1 agrees at 7 bases. Germline values: CDR1 SNHLY, CDR2 FYNNEI. The V and J ends lost 1 base and 3 bases, in that order; junction bases with no gene match: 14. The CDR3 length is 18 residues. In DNA form, the CDR3 reads TGTGCCAGCAGTGAAGACTCCCTATGGAGGGGGCTGGACTATGGCTACACCTTC. Translating it yields CASSEDSLWRGLDYGYTF.

This clone was seen only once. This sequence joins TRBV10-2 and TRBJ1-4; tentatively, D is TRBD1 (6 bases). Trimming left V 4 bases short and J 8 bases short, with 14 bases between. CDR3 length equals 14 residues. Germline CDR1 and CDR2: WSHSY and SAAADI. The CDR3 reads CASSGGGEREKLFF. CDR3 DNA sequence: TGCGCCAGCAGTGGGGGGGGCGAAAGGGAAAAACTGTTTTTT.

This clone appeared once. J is TRBJ2-7 and V is TRBV7-9; D is possibly TRBD1 (6 bases). Trimming left V 4 bases short and J 5 bases short, with 12 bases between. Germline CDR1 SEHNR, CDR2 FQNEAQ (reference sequence). CDR3 size: 13 residues. Written as DNA, the CDR3 is TGTGCCAGCAGCTCCAGGGGTCGCGACGAGCAGTACTTC. Translation: CASSSRGRDEQYF.

This clone was found a few times. The chain has TRBV9 and TRBJ2-7; maybe TRBD2 (5 bases). This CDR3 comprises 14 residues. Germline lookup yields CDR1 SGDLS and CDR2 YYNGEE. The V gene lost 0 bases and the J gene lost 5 bases, with 12 bases spanning the gap. The chain's CDR3 is CASSVGPLEDEQYF. The CDR3 DNA is TGTGCCAGCAGCGTAGGGCCTCTGGAGGACGAGCAGTACTTC.

This rearrangement joins TRBV27 to TRBJ1-2, with 9 nucleotides matching TRBD1. Unmatched junction bases numbered 7, after V lost 6 bases and J lost 8 bases. The CDR3 spans 13 residues. CDR1 is MNHEY and CDR2 is SMNVEV in the germline V gene (reference sequence). The CDR3 is CASSPGTGRGYTF. The CDR3 coding sequence is TGTGCCAGCAGCCCCGGGACAGGGAGAGGCTACACCTTC.

The V gene is TRBV11-2, the J gene TRBJ1-1; 12 bases agree with TRBD1. CDR1 and CDR2 from the germline V gene are SGHAT and FQNNGV. This CDR3 has 18 amino acids. V was pared by 6 bases and J by 1 base, with 12 bases of the junction left unmatched. CDR3 sequence reads: CASRPGTGGEARNTEAFF. The CDR3 DNA reads as TGTGCCAGCAGACCGGGGACAGGGGGCGAGGCTCGGAACACTGAAGCTTTCTTT.

The rearrangement joins TRBV6-5 to TRBJ1-1; tentatively, D is TRBD1 (5 bases). V was trimmed by 5 bases and J by 3 bases, leaving 13 bases between them. The CDR3 is 14 residues long. In germline, CDR1 is MNHEY, CDR2 SVGAGI. In DNA form, the CDR3 reads TGTGCCAGCAGTCTTCCAGGGAGGGACACTGAAGCTTTCTTT. Its translation: CASSLPGRDTEAFF.

The chain joins TRBV6-5 to TRBJ1-1; D gene uncertain. The ends were cut back, 4 bases at V and 0 bases at J, with 15 bases in the middle. Germline lookup yields CDR1 MNHEY and CDR2 SVGAGI. The CDR3 consists of 16 residues. The CDR3 here is CASSSQVTVMNTEAFF. As DNA, the CDR3 is TGTGCCAGCAGTTCCCAGGTGACGGTTATGAACACTGAAGCTTTCTTT.

This sequence joins TRBV6-6 and TRBJ2-1; TRBD1 matches 12 bases. Per germline, CDR1 MNHNY and CDR2 SVGAGI (reference sequence). The CDR3 is 16 amino acids. The ends lost 0 bases at V and 7 bases at J; junction bases unmatched: 4. Here the CDR3 reads CASSYSGQGAKNEQFF. The CDR3 DNA is TGTGCCAGCAGTTACTCGGGACAGGGGGCCAAGAATGAGCAGTTCTTC.

This clone has ten or more counts. V and J are TRBV4-1 and TRBJ2-3, with TRBD2 as a possible D gene (6 bases). CDR3 length equals 16 residues. CDR1 MGHRA and CDR2 YSYEKL come from the germline V gene. V was cut by 1 base and J by 1 base, with 12 bases left in between. The CDR3, as DNA: TGCGCCAGCAGCCAAGCCGGGACTCCTGGCACAGATACGCAGTATTTT. Its translation: CASSQAGTPGTDTQYF.

CDR3: CASSALAGGRETQYF. For the CDR3, the DNA is TGTGCCAGTAGTGCCCTAGCGGGAGGGCGAGAGACCCAGTACTTC. The rearrangement uses TRBV19 and TRBJ2-5; 12 nucleotides align to TRBD2. CDR3 length equals 15 residues. V gave up 5 bases and J gave up 4 bases; unmatched junction bases: 5. Germline V lookup: CDR1 LNHDA, CDR2 SQIVND (reference sequence).

The V gene is TRBV6-5, the J gene TRBJ1-2, with a weak D call TRBD1 (5 bases). This CDR3 region has 15 residues. Germline V gene data show CDR1 as MNHEY and CDR2 as SVGAGI. V was clipped by 8 bases and J by 1 base, with 17 bases between them. CDR3 bases: TGTGCCAGCGGCATGGGGGGTCTGGGTAACTATGGCTACACCTTC. Translated, it gives CASGMGGLGNYGYTF.